The clone carrying this T cell receptor beta chain occurred many times. TCRdb used MiXCR to reprocess the RT-PCR reads, holding one entry per CDR3 protein. The profile shows about 680,000 distinct CDR3 sequences, approximately 15% of them singletons. Sequenced input: memory CD4+ T cells from blood. This clonotype was sampled from a female donor in good health, serving as a healthy control.

CDR3 protein: CASSFSQNTEAFF. CDR3 DNA sequence: TGCGCCAGCAGCTTTTCACAGAACACTGAAGCTTTCTTT. The genes are TRBV5-1 and TRBJ1-1, with D unclear. Germline V gene data show CDR1 as SGHRS and CDR2 as YFSETQ. The CDR3 has 13 amino acids. V was shortened by 2 bases and J by 1 base, with 6 bases between the two germline ends.